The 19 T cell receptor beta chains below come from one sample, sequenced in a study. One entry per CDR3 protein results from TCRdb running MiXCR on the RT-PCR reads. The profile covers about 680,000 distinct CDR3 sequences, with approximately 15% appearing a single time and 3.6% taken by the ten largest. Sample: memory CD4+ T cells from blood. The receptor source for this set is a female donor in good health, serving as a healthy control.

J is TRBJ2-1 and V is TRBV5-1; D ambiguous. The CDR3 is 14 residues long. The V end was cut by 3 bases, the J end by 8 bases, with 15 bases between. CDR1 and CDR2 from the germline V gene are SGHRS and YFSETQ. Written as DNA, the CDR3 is TGCGCCAGCAGCTCCCAGGATTTTTACGATGAGCAGTTCTTC. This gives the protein CASSSQDFYDEQFF.

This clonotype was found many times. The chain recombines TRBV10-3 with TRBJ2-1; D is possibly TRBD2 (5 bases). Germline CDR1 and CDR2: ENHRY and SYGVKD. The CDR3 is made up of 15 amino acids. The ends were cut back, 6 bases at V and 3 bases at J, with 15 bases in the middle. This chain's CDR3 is CAISPRADFYNEQFF. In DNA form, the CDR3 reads TGTGCCATCAGCCCCCGGGCGGACTTCTACAATGAGCAGTTCTTC.

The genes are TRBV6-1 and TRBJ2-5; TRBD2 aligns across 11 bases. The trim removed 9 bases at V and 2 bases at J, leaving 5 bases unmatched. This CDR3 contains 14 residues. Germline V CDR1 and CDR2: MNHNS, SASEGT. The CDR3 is CASNRLAGQETQYF. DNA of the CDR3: TGTGCCAGTAACAGACTAGCGGGGCAAGAGACCCAGTACTTC.

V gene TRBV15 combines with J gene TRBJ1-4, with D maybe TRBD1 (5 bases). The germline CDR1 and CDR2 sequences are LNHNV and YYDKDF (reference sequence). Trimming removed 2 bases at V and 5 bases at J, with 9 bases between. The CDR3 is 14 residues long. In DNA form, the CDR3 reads TGTGCCACCAGCAGACCGCAGGGAAATGAAAAACTGTTTTTT. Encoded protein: CATSRPQGNEKLFF.

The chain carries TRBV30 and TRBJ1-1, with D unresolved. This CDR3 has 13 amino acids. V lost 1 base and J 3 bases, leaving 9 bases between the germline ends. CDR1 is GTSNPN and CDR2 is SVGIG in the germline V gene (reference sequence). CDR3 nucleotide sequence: TGTGCCTGGAGTGGTTCCGGGGACACTGAAGCTTTCTTT. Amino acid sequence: CAWSGSGDTEAFF.

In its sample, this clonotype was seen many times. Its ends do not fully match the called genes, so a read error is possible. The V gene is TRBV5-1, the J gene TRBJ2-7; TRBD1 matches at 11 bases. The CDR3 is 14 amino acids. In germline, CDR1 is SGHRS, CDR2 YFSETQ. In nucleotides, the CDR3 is TGTGCCAGCAGCTCGGGACAGGGGGCCTACGAGCAGTACTTC. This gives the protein CASSSGQGAYEQYF.

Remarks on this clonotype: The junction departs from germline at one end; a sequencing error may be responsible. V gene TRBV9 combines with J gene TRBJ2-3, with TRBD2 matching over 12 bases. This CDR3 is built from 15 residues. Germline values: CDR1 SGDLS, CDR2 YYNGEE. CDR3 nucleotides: TGTACCAGCAGCTCTAGCGGGGGGGCCAAAGATACGCAGTATTTT. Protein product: CTSSSSGGAKDTQYF.

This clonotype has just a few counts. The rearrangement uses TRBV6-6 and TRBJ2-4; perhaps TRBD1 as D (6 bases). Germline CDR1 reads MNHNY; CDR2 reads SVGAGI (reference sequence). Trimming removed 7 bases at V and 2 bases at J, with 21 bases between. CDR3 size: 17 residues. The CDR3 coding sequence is TGTGCCAGCATCTCCGGTGGGGGCGTCGTGTCCAAAAACATTCAGTACTTC. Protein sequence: CASISGGGVVSKNIQYF.

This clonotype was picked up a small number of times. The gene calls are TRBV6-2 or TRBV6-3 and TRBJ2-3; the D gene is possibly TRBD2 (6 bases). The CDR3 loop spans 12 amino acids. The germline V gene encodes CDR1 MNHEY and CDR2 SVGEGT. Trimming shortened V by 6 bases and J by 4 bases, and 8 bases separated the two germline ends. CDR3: CASRPSADTQYF. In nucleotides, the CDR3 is TGTGCCAGCAGACCTAGCGCAGATACGCAGTATTTT.

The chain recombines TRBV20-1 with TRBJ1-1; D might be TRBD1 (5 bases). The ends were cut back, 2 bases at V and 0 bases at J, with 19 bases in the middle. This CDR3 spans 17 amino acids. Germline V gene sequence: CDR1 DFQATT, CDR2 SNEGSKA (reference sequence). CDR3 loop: CSARRAGRVRMNTEAFF. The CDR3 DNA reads TGCAGTGCTAGAAGGGCAGGGAGAGTGCGGATGAACACTGAAGCTTTCTTT.

CDR3 sequence reads: CASTRQGAGETQYF. The CDR3 DNA reads as TGTGCCAGCACCCGGCAGGGGGCGGGAGAGACCCAGTACTTC. The V gene is TRBV2, the J gene TRBJ2-5; 8 bases are a match to TRBD1. V lost 7 bases, J lost 4 bases, and 8 bases stayed unmatched. The CDR3 spans 14 residues. The germline CDR1 and CDR2 sequences are SNHLY and FYNNEI.

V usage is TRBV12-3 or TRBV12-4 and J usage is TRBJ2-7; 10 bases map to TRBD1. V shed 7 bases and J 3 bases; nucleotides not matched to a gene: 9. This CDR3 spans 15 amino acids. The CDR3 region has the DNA TGTGCCAGCACCGCCCGGGACAGGGGATTCTACGAGCAGTACTTC. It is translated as CASTARDRGFYEQYF.

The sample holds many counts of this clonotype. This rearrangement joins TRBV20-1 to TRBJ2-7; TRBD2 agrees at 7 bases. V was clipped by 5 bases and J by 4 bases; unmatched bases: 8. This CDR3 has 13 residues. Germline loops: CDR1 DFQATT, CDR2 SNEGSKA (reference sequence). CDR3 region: CSAASGGTYEQYF. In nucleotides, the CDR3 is TGCAGTGCTGCCTCGGGAGGCACTTACGAGCAGTACTTC.

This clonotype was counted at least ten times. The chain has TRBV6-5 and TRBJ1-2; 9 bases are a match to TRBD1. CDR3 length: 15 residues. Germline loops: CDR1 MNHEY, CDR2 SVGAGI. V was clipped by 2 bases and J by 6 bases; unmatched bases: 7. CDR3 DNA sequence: TGTGCCAGCAGTTACCGCCGTACAGGGGGCAATGGCTACACCTTC. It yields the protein CASSYRRTGGNGYTF.

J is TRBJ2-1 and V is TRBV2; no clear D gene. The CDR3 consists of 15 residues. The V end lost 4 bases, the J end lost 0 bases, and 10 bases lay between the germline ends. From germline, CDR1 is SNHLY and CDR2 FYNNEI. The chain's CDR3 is CASSAQRPSYNEQFF. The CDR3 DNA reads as TGTGCCAGCAGTGCACAGAGACCCTCCTACAATGAGCAGTTCTTC.

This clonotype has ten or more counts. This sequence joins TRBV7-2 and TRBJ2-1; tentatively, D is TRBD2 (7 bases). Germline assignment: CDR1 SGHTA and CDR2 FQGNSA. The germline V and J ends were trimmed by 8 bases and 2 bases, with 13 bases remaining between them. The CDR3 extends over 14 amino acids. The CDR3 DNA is TGTGCCAGCGAAAGGGGGGGGGCCTACAATGAGCAGTTCTTC. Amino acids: CASERGGAYNEQFF.

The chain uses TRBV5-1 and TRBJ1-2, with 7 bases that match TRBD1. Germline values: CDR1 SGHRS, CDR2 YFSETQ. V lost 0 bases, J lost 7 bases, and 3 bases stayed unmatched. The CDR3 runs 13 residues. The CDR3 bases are TGCGCCAGCAGCTTGGTAGGGGGCGGTGGCTACACCTTC. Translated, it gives CASSLVGGGGYTF.

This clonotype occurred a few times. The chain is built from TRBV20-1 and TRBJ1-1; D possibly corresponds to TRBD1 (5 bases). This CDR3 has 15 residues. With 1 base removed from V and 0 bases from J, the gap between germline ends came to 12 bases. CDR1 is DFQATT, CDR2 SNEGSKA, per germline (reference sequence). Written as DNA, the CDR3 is TGCAGTGCTAGAGGACGGGACGGACTGAACACTGAAGCTTTCTTT. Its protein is CSARGRDGLNTEAFF.

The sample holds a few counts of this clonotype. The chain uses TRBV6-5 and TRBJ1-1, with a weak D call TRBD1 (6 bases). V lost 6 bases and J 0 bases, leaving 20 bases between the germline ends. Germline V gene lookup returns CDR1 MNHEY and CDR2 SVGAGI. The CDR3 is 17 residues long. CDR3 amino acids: CASRRGTSVIMNTEAFF. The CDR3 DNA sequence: TGTGCCAGCAGGCGGGGGACATCCGTCATCATGAACACTGAAGCTTTCTTT.